Presented here are 11 T cell receptor beta chains from one specimen sequenced in a study of T cell repertoires in cytomegalovirus infection. From the reads, TCRdb called clonotypes with MiXCR, one entry per CDR3 protein. The repertoire includes around 300,000 distinct CDR3 sequences, 8% to 10% of them detected once, and roughly 4.5% sits in the top ten. Input material: PBMCs. These receptor sequences come from a human donor in good health (CMV status not recorded). Some clones in this sample may be carry-over from other donors' samples.

The genes are TRBV27 and TRBJ2-7; TRBD1 or TRBD2 may be the D gene (5 bases each). Germline V gives CDR1 MNHEY, CDR2 SMNVEV (reference sequence). The CDR3 is 14 residues long. V lost 3 bases to trimming and J lost 4 bases, with 13 bases between them. The CDR3 protein is CASSFGAARYEQYF. The CDR3 nucleotides read TGTGCCAGCAGTTTCGGGGCCGCCAGGTACGAGCAGTACTTC.

This clonotype was detected many times. The CDR3, as DNA: TGTGCCAGCAGTTACTTCACTGAAGCTTTCTTT. It translates to CASSYFTEAFF. The chain joins TRBV6-5 to TRBJ1-1; D gene unclear. V lost 1 base to trimming and J lost 4 bases, with 1 base between them. Per the germline V gene, CDR1 is MNHEY and CDR2 is SVGAGI. The CDR3 is 11 amino acids.

In regard to this clonotype: A read error may be the cause here, since a much bigger clone is one base away. Since no conserved phenylalanine or tryptophan closes the CDR3, a read error is the likely cause. The chain employs TRBV28 and TRBJ2-5; TRBD1 agrees at 11 bases. Losses at the gene ends were 7 bases for V and 4 bases for J; bases not matched to a gene: 5. Germline loops: CDR1 MDHEN, CDR2 SYDVKM. CDR3 length equals 14 residues. CDR3 residues: CASKRDRGRETQYC. CDR3 sequence (DNA): TGTGCCAGCAAAAGGGACAGGGGGAGAGAGACCCAGTACTGC.

This clonotype was seen many times. The gene calls are TRBV28 and TRBJ2-3; 9 bases map to TRBD2. J was trimmed by 2 bases and V by 5 bases; bases with no gene match: 8. Germline CDR1 and CDR2: MDHEN and SYDVKM. The CDR3 extends over 16 amino acids. DNA of the CDR3: TGTGCCAGCAGTCAGACTAGCGGAGTATACACAGATACGCAGTATTTT. Translation gives CASSQTSGVYTDTQYF.

This clonotype was observed many times. The chain has TRBV7-2 and TRBJ1-4; 10 nucleotides line up with TRBD1. Germline V lookup: CDR1 SGHTA, CDR2 FQGNSA. The CDR3 has 16 amino acids. Trimming took 5 bases from V and 7 from J; bases not matched to a gene: 10. The CDR3 spells CASSLNPGTGAEKLFF. CDR3 sequence (DNA): TGTGCCAGCAGCCTCAACCCCGGGACAGGGGCTGAAAAACTGTTTTTT.

This clonotype was recorded at least ten times. The chain combines TRBV12-3 or TRBV12-4 with TRBJ1-1; 7 nucleotides match TRBD1. This CDR3 is 14 amino acids long. Losses at the gene ends were 6 bases for V and 7 bases for J; bases not matched to a gene: 11. CDR3 sequence (DNA): TGTGCCAGCAGAACGGGAGGGGGCGCCCATGAAGCTTTCTTT. This translates into CASRTGGGAHEAFF.

This chain connects TRBV5-1 to TRBJ2-2; the D is unclear. Germline CDR1 and CDR2: SGHRS and YFSETQ. Trimming removed 1 base from V and 0 bases from J, with 7 bases in between. This CDR3 has 15 residues. The CDR3 protein is CASSLMGSNTGELFF. The CDR3 DNA reads TGCGCCAGCAGCTTGATGGGATCGAACACCGGGGAGCTGTTTTTT.

This clonotype appeared many times. This rearrangement joins TRBV10-3 to TRBJ1-5; 7 nucleotides agree with TRBD1. There are 15 residues in the CDR3. V was pared by 11 bases and J by 6 bases, with 16 bases of the junction left unmatched. CDR1 is ENHRY, CDR2 SYGVKD, per germline. CDR3 in DNA: TGTGCCTCAGCCATAGGACAGGCCCGGAGTCAGCCCCAGCATTTT. Translating it yields CASAIGQARSQPQHF.

This clonotype was detected many times. This chain connects TRBV7-2 to TRBJ2-1, with D unclear. The germline V gene encodes CDR1 SGHTA and CDR2 FQGNSA. The CDR3 is 15 amino acids. V was pared by 5 bases and J by 5 bases, with 16 bases between. The CDR3 DNA reads as TGTGCCAGCAGCCTAAGTCTCCCCGGCCACAATGAGCAGTTCTTC. It yields the protein CASSLSLPGHNEQFF. Full variable domain (rest looked up from reference TRBV7-2 and TRBJ2-1): GAGVSQSPSNKVTEKGKDVELRCDPISGHTALYWYRQSLGQGLEFLIYFQGNSAPDKSGLPSDRFSAERTGGSVSTLTIQRTQQEDSAVYLCASSLSLPGHNEQFFGPGTRLTVL.

This clonotype was found many times. DNA for the CDR3: TGTGCCAGCAGCTCCCCCCCGGATACGCAGTATTTT. Translation: CASSSPPDTQYF. The genes are TRBV7-2 and TRBJ2-3; D is undetermined. There are 12 residues in the CDR3. V was shortened by 4 bases and J by 6 bases, with 8 bases between the two germline ends. CDR1 and CDR2 (germline): SGHTA, FQGNSA.

The table lists this clonotype with many counts. The chain combines TRBV5-4 with TRBJ2-1; D tentatively reads TRBD1 or TRBD2 (5 bases each). V was cut by 3 bases and J by 4 bases, with 14 bases left in between. The CDR3 spans 15 residues. Germline CDR1 and CDR2: SGHNT and YYREEE (reference sequence). As DNA, the CDR3 is TGTGCCAGCAGCTCCCCGGGACGAAGTTACAATGAGCAGTTCTTC. Encoded protein: CASSSPGRSYNEQFF. Variable domain in full (rest from reference TRBV5-4 and TRBJ2-1): ETGVTQSPTHLIKTRGQQVTLRCSSQSGHNTVSWYQQALGQGPQFIFQYYREEENGRGNFPPRFSGLQFPNYSSELNVNALELDDSALYLCASSSPGRSYNEQFFGPGTRLTVL.